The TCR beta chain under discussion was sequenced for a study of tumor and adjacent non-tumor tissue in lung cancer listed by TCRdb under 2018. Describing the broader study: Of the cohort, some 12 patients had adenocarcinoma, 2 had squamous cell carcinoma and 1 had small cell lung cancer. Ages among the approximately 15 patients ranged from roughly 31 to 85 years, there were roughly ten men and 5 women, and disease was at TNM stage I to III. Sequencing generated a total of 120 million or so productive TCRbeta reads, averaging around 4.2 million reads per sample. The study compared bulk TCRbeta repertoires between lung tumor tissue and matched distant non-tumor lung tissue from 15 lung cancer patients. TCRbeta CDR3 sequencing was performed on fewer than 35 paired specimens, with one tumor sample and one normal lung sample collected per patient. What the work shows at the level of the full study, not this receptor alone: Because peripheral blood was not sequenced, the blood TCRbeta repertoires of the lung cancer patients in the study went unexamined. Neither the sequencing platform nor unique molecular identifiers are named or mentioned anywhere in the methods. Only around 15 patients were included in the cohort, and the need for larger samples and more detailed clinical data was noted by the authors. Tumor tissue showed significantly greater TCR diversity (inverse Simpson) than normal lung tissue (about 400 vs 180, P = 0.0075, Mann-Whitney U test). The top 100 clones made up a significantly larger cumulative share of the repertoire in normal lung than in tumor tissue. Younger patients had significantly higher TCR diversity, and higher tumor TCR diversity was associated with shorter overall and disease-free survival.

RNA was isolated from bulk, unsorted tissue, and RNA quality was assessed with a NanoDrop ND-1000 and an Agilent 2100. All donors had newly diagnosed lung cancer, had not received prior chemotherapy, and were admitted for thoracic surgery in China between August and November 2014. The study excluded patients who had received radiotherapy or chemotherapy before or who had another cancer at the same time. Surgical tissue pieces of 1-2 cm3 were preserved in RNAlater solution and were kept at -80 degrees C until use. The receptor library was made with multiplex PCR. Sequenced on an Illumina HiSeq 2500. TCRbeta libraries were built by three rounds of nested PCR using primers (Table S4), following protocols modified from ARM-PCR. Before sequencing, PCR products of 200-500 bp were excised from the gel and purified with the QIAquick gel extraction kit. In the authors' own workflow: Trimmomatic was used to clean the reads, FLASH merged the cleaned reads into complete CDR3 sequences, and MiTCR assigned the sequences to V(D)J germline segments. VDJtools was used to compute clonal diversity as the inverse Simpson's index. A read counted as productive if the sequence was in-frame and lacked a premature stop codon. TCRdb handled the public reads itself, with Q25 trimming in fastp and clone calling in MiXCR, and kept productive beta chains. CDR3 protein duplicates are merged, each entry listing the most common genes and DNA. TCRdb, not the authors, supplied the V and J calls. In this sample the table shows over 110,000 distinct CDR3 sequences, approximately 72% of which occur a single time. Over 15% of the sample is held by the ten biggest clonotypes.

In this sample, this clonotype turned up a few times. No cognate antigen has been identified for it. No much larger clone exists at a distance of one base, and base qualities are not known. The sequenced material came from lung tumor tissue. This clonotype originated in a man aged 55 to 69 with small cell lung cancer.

This receptor carries the CDR3 CSARESNGVGTEAFF. DNA sequence: TGCAGTGCTAGGGAATCGAACGGGGTGGGGACTGAAGCTTTCTTT. The chain couples TRBV20-1 to TRBJ1-1; there is no confident call for the D gene. V sheds 3 bases and J sheds 5 bases, leaving 19 bases between their ends. CDR1 DFQATT and CDR2 SNEGSKA are derived from the germline V gene (reference sequence). Spanning cysteine to phenylalanine, the CDR3 consists of 15 amino acids. Kept here is only the CDR3 DNA, which spans 45 bases and is read in frame from base 1.